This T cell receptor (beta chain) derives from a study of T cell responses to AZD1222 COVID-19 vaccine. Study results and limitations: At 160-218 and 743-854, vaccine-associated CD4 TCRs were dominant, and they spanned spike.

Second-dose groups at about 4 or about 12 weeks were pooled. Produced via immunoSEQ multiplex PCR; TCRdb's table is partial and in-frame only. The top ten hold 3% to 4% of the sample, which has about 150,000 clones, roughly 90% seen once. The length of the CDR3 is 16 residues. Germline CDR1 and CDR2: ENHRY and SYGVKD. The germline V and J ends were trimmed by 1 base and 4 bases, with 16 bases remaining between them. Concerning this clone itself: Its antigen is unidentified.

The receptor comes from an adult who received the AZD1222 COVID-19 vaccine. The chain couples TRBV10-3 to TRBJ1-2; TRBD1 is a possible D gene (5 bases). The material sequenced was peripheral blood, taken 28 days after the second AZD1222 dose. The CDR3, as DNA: TGTGCCATCAGTGAGTTTGGTGGCAGGGCCTCCTATGGCTACACCTTC. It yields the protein CAISEFGGRASYGYTF.